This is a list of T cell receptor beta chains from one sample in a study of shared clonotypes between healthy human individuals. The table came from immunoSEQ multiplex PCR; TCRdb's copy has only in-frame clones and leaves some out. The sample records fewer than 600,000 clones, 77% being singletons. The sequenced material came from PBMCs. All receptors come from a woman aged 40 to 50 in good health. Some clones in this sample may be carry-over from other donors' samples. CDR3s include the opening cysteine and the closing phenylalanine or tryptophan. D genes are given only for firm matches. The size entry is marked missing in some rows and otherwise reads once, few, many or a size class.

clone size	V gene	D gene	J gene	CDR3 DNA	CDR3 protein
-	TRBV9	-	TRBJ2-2	TGTGCCAGCAGCGGTACTATTTCCGGGGAGCTGTTTTTT	CASSGTISGELFF
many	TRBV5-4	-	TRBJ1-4	TGTGCCAGCAGCCAAGGACCAGGGGCAACTAATGAAAAACTGTTTTTT	CASSQGPGATNEKLFF
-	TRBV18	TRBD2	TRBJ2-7	TGTGCCAGCTCACGGGGAGCGGGAGAATCTGGAGAGCAGTACTTC	CASSRGAGESGEQYF
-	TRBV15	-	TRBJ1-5	TGTGCCACCAGCAGAGATTACGAGGGGGGCCGGGGTCAGCCCCAGCATTTT	CATSRDYEGGRGQPQHF
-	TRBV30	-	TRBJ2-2	TGTGCCGGCAAGGCAGGGCCCTCAAGGGGGGAGCTGTTTTTT	CAGKAGPSRGELFF
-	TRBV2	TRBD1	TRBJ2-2	TGTGCCAGCAGTGGGACAGGGACGGGCACCGGGGAGCTGTTTTTT	CASSGTGTGTGELFF
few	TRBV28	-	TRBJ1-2	TGTGCCAGCAGTTTACCAGGGATCTATGGCTACACCTTC	CASSLPGIYGYTF
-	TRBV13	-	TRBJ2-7	TGTGCCAGCAGCTGGGGACCGGGGATCTACGAGCAGTACTTC	CASSWGPGIYEQYF
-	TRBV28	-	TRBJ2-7	TGTGCCACTCGGAAGGGGAGATACTACGAGCAGTACTTC	CATRKGRYYEQYF
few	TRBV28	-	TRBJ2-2	TGTGCCAGCAGTATCTATAGGGGCGACACCGGGGAGCTGTTTTTT	CASSIYRGDTGELFF
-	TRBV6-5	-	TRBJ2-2	TGTGCCAGCGCTCGCGGCGGGGAGCTGTTTTTT	CASARGGELFF
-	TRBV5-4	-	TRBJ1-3	TGTGCCAGCAGCTTGGGACACTCTGGAAACACCATATATTTT	CASSLGHSGNTIYF
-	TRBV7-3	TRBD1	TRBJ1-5	TGTGCCAGCAGCTTCGACAGGGGCCTCAGGCCCCAGCATTTT	CASSFDRGLRPQHF
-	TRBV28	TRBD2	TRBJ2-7	TGTGCCAGCAGCCGTCCCAGGACTAGCGGGAGATCCTACGAGCAGTACTTC	CASSRPRTSGRSYEQYF
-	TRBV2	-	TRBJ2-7	TGTGCCAGCAGTCTAGCAAACTACGAGCAGTACTTC	CASSLANYEQYF
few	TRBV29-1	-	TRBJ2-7	TGCAGCGTTGATATCAATTACGAGCAGTACTTC	CSVDINYEQYF